This T cell receptor beta chain originates from a study of PD-L1 blockade in urothelial cancer (dated by TCRdb to 2016 to 2017). With regard to the full study: Therapy was started in the mid-2010s for all patients, and atezolizumab 1,200 mg was administered intravenously every 3 weeks. About 90% of the roughly 29 patients were identified as males with urothelial cancer of bladder origin, and a prior smoking history was reported by 18 of 29 patients. In the same patients, whole exome sequencing and RNA sequencing of pretreatment tumors were performed in addition to TCR sequencing. Durable clinical benefit was achieved by nine patients but not by the remaining 20. The study was an exploratory multi-omic analysis of somatic, immune and clinical correlates of response to PD-L1 blockade with atezolizumab in urothelial cancer. Progression-free survival longer than 6 months counted as durable clinical benefit, and TCR features were additionally tested against both progression-free and overall survival. Blood samples gave median yields of around 150,000 T cells and tens of thousands of unique TCRs, along with a median clonality of about 0.084. Pretreatment blood TCR-seq was available for nearly 30 patients, at least one posttreatment blood collection was obtained for some 24 patients, and tumor TCR-seq was available for some 24 patients. TCR sequencing covered pretreatment tumor samples and matched, serially collected peripheral blood taken before and after atezolizumab treatment. An ECOG performance status of 0 or 1 was recorded for the patients, and 0 to 3 prior chemotherapy regimens had been received by the patients. Blood samples were analyzed at 3 weeks after treatment start (second dose) and at 6 weeks after treatment start.

Synthetic TCR analog templates were spiked into each PCR to estimate absolute template abundance from read counts. The immunoSEQ assay used bias-controlled V and J gene primers to amplify TCRbeta CDR3 regions from genomic DNA. Sequencing of rearranged TCRbeta segments was performed at approximately 20X coverage. For the original study's pipeline: Clustering was used to correct sequencing errors, and CDR3s were annotated against IMGT to assign V, D and J genes. Downstream analyses used only productive TCRbeta rearrangements, leaving out any out-of-frame or stop-codon sequences. Clonality was calculated as one minus the Shannon entropy normalized by the log of the number of unique productive sequences. Fisher's exact test with Benjamini-Hochberg correction, using a cutoff of adjusted p below 0.01, was how clones that differed between time points or between blood and tumor were identified. Drawn from immuneACCESS, this table holds only the in-frame rearrangements with V and J called that TCRdb kept. Clones are partly lost; checked studies trace under half to an unresolved V gene and leave the rest unexplained. That table gives V, J and clone size, and the DNA gave D and trimming. This sample comprises approximately 90,000 clones, less than 90% of them detected only once. Of the sample, roughly 2% falls within the top ten clones.

The research as a whole found: Improved progression-free and overall survival was associated with having pretreatment peripheral blood TCR clonality below the median. Greater expansion of tumor-associated TCR clones in peripheral blood 3 weeks after the start of treatment was observed in patients with durable benefit (n of about 21, p = 0.022). Small sample size (n of about 30) and many exploratory analyses mean the results are intended to be hypothesis-generating.

This clone was detected only a few times. It has no known antigen specificity. One base away there is no much larger clone; base qualities are not given. Read against the paper, the sample's time point label means: pretreatment peripheral blood. The cohort included under 35 patients with locally advanced or metastatic urothelial carcinoma who were treated at Memorial Sloan Kettering on a trial protocol. Peripheral blood mononuclear cells were collected pretreatment and during treatment, at between 1 and 8 total time points per patient. The Qiagen DNeasy Blood extraction kit was used to purify genomic DNA from total PBMCs and tumor samples. PBMCs were collected pretreatment and during treatment and were isolated and stored as previously described. Looking up the germline V gene yields CDR1 SNHLY and CDR2 FYNNEI. The CDR3, cysteine through phenylalanine, is 13 amino acids long. Left in the record is the CDR3 DNA by itself, 39 bases read in frame from the first base. For this chain, trimming is 6 bases at the V end and 6 bases at the J end, and the number of junction bases without a gene match is 4.

The source was PBMCs, collected around atezolizumab (anti-PD-L1) treatment. Recombination linked TRBV2 to TRBJ2-1; 8 middle bases align to TRBD2. This receptor was identified in a man aged 55 to 70 with urothelial cancer. The encoded CDR3 is CASRTGTSNEQFF. The DNA is TGTGCCAGCAGAACCGGGACTAGCAATGAGCAGTTCTTC.